This T cell receptor (beta chain) emerged from a study of blood T cell repertoires in COVID-19. Study background: Spain, Italy and the United States supplied samples that represented acute and convalescent COVID-19. PBMCs, B-cell-depleted T cells, or T cells were the source of the cDNA or gDNA that made up the material.

How the authors handled the data: Reference gene primer amplification gave estimated nucleated cell counts. Data came from immunoSEQ multiplex PCR; TCRdb stores just in-frame clones and leaves some out. V and J calls and clone size are given by that table; D and trimming were obtained from the DNA. The sample includes about 170,000 clones, about 83% of them seen just once. This CDR3 is built from 13 residues. The germline V and J ends were trimmed by 0 bases and 0 bases, with 3 bases remaining between them. Germline CDR1 is LNHNV and CDR2 is YYDKDF (reference sequence). Sequencing was performed on peripheral blood. This TCR derives from a man aged 18 to 30 with active or convalescent COVID-19. The chain links TRBV15 to TRBJ2-7; D gene unclear. The CDR3 nucleotides are TGTGCCACCAGCAGAGATATCTCCTACGAGCAGTACGTC. Residues: CATSRDISYEQYV.